This T cell receptor beta chain was observed in a study of T-cell reconstitution after alpha-beta-depleted transplantation in children. The library targeted TCRbeta and was prepared with unique molecular identifiers. Using its own MiXCR run on the PCR reads, TCRdb lists one record per CDR3 protein. The profile shows approximately 350,000 distinct CDR3 sequences, 15% to 20% of them singletons. This clonotype has at least ten counts. Antigen unknown. Study results and caveats: Certain patients had high TCRbeta diversity at day 60, and it came from recipient T cells and thymic progenitors that survived. As was reported, about two months after transplant, alpha-beta T cells came from several hundred expanded graft clones. Fresh T-cell production supplied most of the T-cell counts and diversity seen one year after transplant.

Germline V gene lookup returns CDR1 DFQATT and CDR2 SNEGSKA (reference sequence). The CDR3 sequence is 15 residues long. J was trimmed by 2 bases and V by 6 bases; bases with no gene match: 10. The TCR was taken from a male patient aged 2-9 years who had a stem cell transplant for acute lymphoblastic leukemia, so the T cells may come from the graft donor. The chain links TRBV20-1 to TRBJ1-1; 9 nucleotides line up with TRBD1. Material: PBMCs, mostly from graft donor cells, obtained 360 days after TCRalphabeta/CD19-depleted stem cell transplant. The CDR3 DNA sequence: TGCAGTGCGCCACACCCGGGACAGGGAAACACTGAAGCTTTCTTT. Translating it yields CSAPHPGQGNTEAFF.